The next 10 T cell receptor beta chains were all read from a single sample in a study of blood T cell repertoires in COVID-19. Profiled with immunoSEQ multiplex PCR; TCRdb holds only in-frame clones, not every one. Among 90,000 to 130,000 clones, around 81% were seen once, and the ten largest hold approximately 4%. Sequencing used peripheral blood. The source of these receptors is an older woman with acute or convalescent COVID-19.

This chain joins TRBV5-6 and TRBJ2-5; 7 bases line up with TRBD1. Germline loops: CDR1 SGHDT, CDR2 YYEEEE. This CDR3 region has 13 residues. V gave up 4 bases and J gave up 2 bases; unmatched junction bases: 2. The CDR3 nucleotides are TGTGCCAGCAGCCTGGGACAGCAAGAGACCCAGTACTTC. Its translation is CASSLGQQETQYF.

The genes are TRBV27 and TRBJ1-1, with a weak D call TRBD1 (5 bases). The germline CDR1 and CDR2 sequences are MNHEY and SMNVEV (reference sequence). Trimming removed 4 bases at V and 7 bases at J, with 16 bases between. The CDR3 length is 14 residues. CDR3 protein: CASSSRRDLDEAFF. For the CDR3, the DNA is TGTGCCAGCAGTTCTCGCAGGGATCTAGATGAAGCTTTCTTT.

This sequence joins TRBV21-1 and TRBJ1-1; the listed D gene, TRBD1, was not tested against the DNA. TRBV21-1 is listed as a pseudogene. The CDR3 is 16 residues long. CDR3 loop: CASSKGTTGGGAEAFF. CDR3 DNA: TGTGCCAGCAGCAAAGGGACAACAGGGGGCGGCGCTGAAGCTTTCTTT.

The chain combines TRBV18 with TRBJ2-1; 7 positions agree with TRBD2. This CDR3 spans 17 amino acids. Germline-derived CDR1 and CDR2 are KGHSH and LQKENI. V lost 0 bases, J lost 7 bases, and 12 bases stayed unmatched. The chain's CDR3 is CASSPPDSGGRLNEQFF. The CDR3 DNA reads TGTGCCAGCTCACCACCGGACTCGGGCGGGAGACTGAATGAGCAGTTCTTC.

V usage is TRBV27 and J usage is TRBJ1-5; D is unclear. The CDR3 spans 15 residues. Germline V gene sequence: CDR1 MNHEY, CDR2 SMNVEV (reference sequence). Trimming stripped 6 bases from V and 0 bases from J, with 12 bases between. The CDR3: CASRGMDYSNQPQHF. The DNA for the CDR3 is TGTGCCAGCAGGGGGATGGACTATAGCAATCAGCCCCAGCATTTT.

This rearrangement joins TRBV13 to TRBJ2-5, with TRBD1 matching over 10 bases. CDR1 and CDR2 (germline): PRHDT, FYEKMQ (reference sequence). The CDR3 extends over 16 amino acids. V shed 3 bases, J shed 5 bases, and the junction held 9 bases outside the gene matches. This chain's CDR3 is CASSLSGTGVGETQYF. CDR3 sequence (DNA): TGTGCCAGCAGCTTGTCCGGGACAGGGGTCGGTGAGACCCAGTACTTC.

The count of this clone is one. V gene TRBV11-1 combines with J gene TRBJ1-1; the D gene is possibly TRBD1 (5 bases). This CDR3 comprises 13 residues. The ends were cut back, 5 bases at V and 10 bases at J, with 17 bases in the middle. Germline V gene sequence: CDR1 SGHAT, CDR2 FQDESV (reference sequence). The CDR3 sequence: CASSTRSQGGAFF. CDR3 coding DNA: TGTGCCAGCAGCACCAGGTCGCAGGGTGGAGCTTTCTTT.

This clone was seen only once. This chain uses TRBV9 with TRBJ2-4; 11 positions match TRBD2. With 3 bases clipped from V and 4 bases from J, the junction kept 6 bases outside the gene matches. The CDR3 length is 16 residues. Looked up from germline, CDR1 is SGDLS and CDR2 is YYNGEE. The CDR3 coding sequence is TGTGCCAGCAGCGCGACTAGCGGGGCGCCGAAAAACATTCAGTACTTC. It codes for CASSATSGAPKNIQYF.

The chain employs TRBV11-3 and TRBJ2-5; D remains ambiguous. Trimming removed 6 bases at V and 3 bases at J, with 11 bases between. The CDR3 has 13 residues. The germline CDR1 and CDR2 sequences are SGHNT and YENEEA. The CDR3 loop reads CASRSGSEETQYF. As DNA, the CDR3 is TGTGCCAGCAGATCGGGTTCCGAAGAGACCCAGTACTTC.

The chain joins TRBV24-1 to TRBJ2-2; possible D gene TRBD1, 5 bases. CDR1 is KGHDR, CDR2 SFDVKD, per germline. The CDR3 totals 13 residues. V shed 7 bases and J shed 1 base, with 6 bases lying between them. CDR3 loop: CATSTGNTGELFF. Written as DNA, the CDR3 is TGTGCCACCAGCACAGGGAACACCGGGGAGCTGTTTTTT.